These 25 T cell receptor beta chains came from one sample sequenced in a study of vaccination and CD4 T cells after COVID-19. Treatment reported: approximately 11-day PBMC culture with coronavirus spike peptide pools or control peptides (ViraFEST assay). CD4+ T cells that had been cultured provided DNA sequenced with the Oncomine TCR Beta short-read assay. TCRdb processed the PCR reads anew with MiXCR; each CDR3 protein has one entry. The data show about 10,000 distinct CDR3 sequences, approximately 30% seen once. These receptors lack a known antigen. The sequencing used CD4+ T cells from blood, cultured in vitro, collected after SARS-CoV-2 vaccination. These receptors came from a human donor who had recovered from COVID-19.

This clonotype was observed a few times. The genes are TRBV20-1 and TRBJ2-1; 10 bases align to TRBD2. CDR1 and CDR2 from the germline V gene are DFQATT and SNEGSKA (reference sequence). The V and J ends lost 0 bases and 1 base, in that order; junction bases with no gene match: 6. The length of the CDR3 is 17 residues. The CDR3 region is CSARDSSGRASYNEQFF. The CDR3 bases are TGCAGTGCTAGAGATTCCAGCGGGAGGGCTTCCTACAATGAGCAGTTCTTC.

A note on this clonotype: One end of the junction fails to match germline, which may point to a read error. The gene calls are TRBV18 and TRBJ1-5; the D is unclear. This CDR3 contains 14 residues. From germline, CDR1 is KGHSH and CDR2 LQKENI. DNA for the CDR3: TGTGCCAACTCACCAACAAGGAGCAATCAGCCCCAGCATTTT. It specifies CANSPTRSNQPQHF. The full variable domain, rest sourced from reference TRBV18 and TRBJ1-5, is NAGVMQNPRHLVRRRGQEARLRCSPMKGHSHVYWYRQLPEEGLKFMVYLQKENIIDESGMPKERFSAEFPKEGPSILRIQQVVRGDSAAYFCANSPTRSNQPQHFGDGTRLSIL.

The rearrangement links TRBV12-3 or TRBV12-4 to TRBJ1-2; 7 bases are a match to TRBD1. The CDR3 consists of 15 residues. J lost 2 bases, V lost 3 bases, and 6 bases had no gene match. The CDR3 here is CASSFRDRPNYGYTF. The CDR3 DNA sequence: TGTGCCAGCAGTTTCCGGGACAGACCCAACTATGGCTACACCTTC.

The chain has TRBV29-1 and TRBJ1-1, with D unresolved. The germline V and J ends were trimmed by 6 bases and 8 bases, with 16 bases remaining between them. This CDR3 spans 12 amino acids. CDR1 and CDR2 from the germline V gene are SQVTM and ANQGSEA. CDR3 protein: CSVTREGREAFF. In DNA, the CDR3 is TGCAGCGTCACCCGGGAAGGGAGAGAAGCTTTCTTT. Complete variable domain (other parts from reference TRBV29-1 and TRBJ1-1): SAVISQKPSRDICQRGTSLTIQCQVDSQVTMMFWYRQQPGQSLTLIATANQGSEATYESGFVIDKFPISRPNLTFSTLTVSNMSPEDSSIYLCSVTREGREAFFGQGTRLTVV.

The rearrangement joins TRBV7-2 to TRBJ1-2; unclear D gene. CDR1 and CDR2 (germline): SGHTA, FQGNSA. The CDR3 runs 12 residues. V was trimmed by 7 bases and J by 0 bases, leaving 6 bases between them. CDR3 amino acids: CASNRPNYGYTF. CDR3 coding DNA: TGTGCCAGCAACCGTCCTAACTATGGCTACACCTTC.

The CDR3 spells CASSWKGGDTIYF. CDR3 nucleotides: TGTGCCAGCAGCTGGAAGGGAGGAGACACCATATATTTT. The chain joins TRBV11-3 to TRBJ1-3; D unresolved. CDR1 SGHNT and CDR2 YENEEA come from the germline V gene. The CDR3 spans 13 residues. V shed 4 bases and J shed 8 bases, with 12 bases lying between them.

The chain couples TRBV6-1 to TRBJ1-1; 7 nucleotides match TRBD1. With 7 bases clipped from V and 3 bases from J, the junction kept 11 bases outside the gene matches. Germline assignment: CDR1 MNHNS and CDR2 SASEGT. The CDR3 spans 15 residues. The CDR3 here is CASIQGRGMDTEAFF. CDR3 nucleotides: TGTGCCAGCATACAGGGGCGGGGTATGGACACTGAAGCTTTCTTT.

This sequence joins TRBV7-9 and TRBJ2-6; possible D gene TRBD2, 5 bases. CDR1 is SEHNR and CDR2 is FQNEAQ in the germline V gene (reference sequence). The CDR3 is 15 residues long. Trimming took 6 bases from V and 3 from J, leaving 12 bases between them. CDR3 nucleotide sequence: TGTGCCAGCAGTTTACAAGGAGGTGGGGCCAACGTCCTGACTTTC. This gives the protein CASSLQGGGANVLTF. The entire variable domain, with the rest obtained from reference TRBV7-9 and TRBJ2-6, is as follows: DTGVSQNPRHKITKRGQNVTFRCDPISEHNRLYWYRQTLGQGPEFLTYFQNEAQLEKSRLLSDRFSAERPKGSFSTLEIQRTEQGDSAMYLCASSLQGGGANVLTFGAGSRLTVL.

This sequence joins TRBV28 and TRBJ2-7; D possibly matches TRBD1 or TRBD2 (5 bases each). The CDR3 length is 13 residues. Germline V gene sequence: CDR1 MDHEN, CDR2 SYDVKM. V dropped 8 bases and J dropped 6 bases, with 17 bases sitting between them. The CDR3 region has the DNA TGTGCCAGCCTTGGAGGACACATGGTCGAGCAGTACTTC. Its protein product is CASLGGHMVEQYF.

The rearrangement uses TRBV20-1 and TRBJ1-2; D call uncertain. This CDR3 has 16 amino acids. The V end was cut by 0 bases, the J end by 4 bases, with 18 bases between. Germline assignment: CDR1 DFQATT and CDR2 SNEGSKA (reference sequence). The CDR3 region is CSARDRWTTVTYGYTF. CDR3 in DNA: TGCAGTGCTAGAGATCGTTGGACCACCGTGACCTATGGCTACACCTTC.

In its sample, this clonotype was seen a few times. V usage is TRBV28 and J usage is TRBJ1-5; the D is unclear. The CDR3 sequence is 15 residues long. Germline lookup yields CDR1 MDHEN and CDR2 SYDVKM. The V end was cut by 3 bases, the J end by 0 bases, with 9 bases between. The CDR3 sequence: CASSLWGNSNQPQHF. DNA for the CDR3: TGTGCCAGCAGTTTGTGGGGTAATAGCAATCAGCCCCAGCATTTT.

The rearrangement uses TRBV6-2 or TRBV6-3 and TRBJ2-3, with TRBD2 matching 15 bases. The trim removed 5 bases at V and 1 base at J, leaving 13 bases unmatched. This CDR3 has 20 residues. Germline V gene data show CDR1 as MNHEY and CDR2 as SVGEGT. This chain's CDR3 is CASSPGGLAGGPWGTDTQYF. As DNA, the CDR3 is TGTGCCAGCAGTCCCGGGGGACTAGCGGGAGGTCCCTGGGGCACAGATACGCAGTATTTT.

The J gene is TRBJ1-1, the V gene TRBV20-1; D call uncertain. V was trimmed by 3 bases and J by 0 bases, leaving 11 bases between them. The CDR3 contains 14 residues. CDR1 is DFQATT and CDR2 is SNEGSKA in the germline V gene (reference sequence). The CDR3 region is CSAREGSLNTEAFF. The CDR3 DNA is TGCAGTGCTAGGGAGGGCAGCCTGAACACTGAAGCTTTCTTT.

This chain connects TRBV20-1 to TRBJ1-2; 11 positions match TRBD1. Germline V gene data show CDR1 as DFQATT and CDR2 as SNEGSKA (reference sequence). Trimming took 5 bases from V and 4 from J; bases not matched to a gene: 12. The CDR3 contains 16 residues. CDR3: CSAVGPDRGRSYGYTF. Here the CDR3 DNA reads TGCAGTGCTGTGGGACCGGACAGGGGGCGCAGCTATGGCTACACCTTC.

This clonotype was seen a handful of times. The gene calls are TRBV20-1 and TRBJ1-2; 7 bases line up with TRBD1. The ends lost 4 bases at V and 2 bases at J; junction bases unmatched: 10. There are 15 residues in the CDR3. CDR1 and CDR2 (germline): DFQATT, SNEGSKA (reference sequence). CDR3 loop: CSATPRRGRNYGYTF. DNA of the CDR3: TGCAGTGCTACCCCCAGGAGGGGGCGGAACTATGGCTACACCTTC.

This clonotype was detected a few times. The chain combines TRBV11-2 with TRBJ2-5; D perhaps matches TRBD2 (7 bases). The CDR3 totals 16 residues. V was shortened by 5 bases and J by 2 bases, with 18 bases between the two germline ends. Per germline, CDR1 SGHAT and CDR2 FQNNGV. The CDR3 coding sequence is TGTGCCAGCAGCCCCCGAACTGCGGGGGCTCAAGAGACCCAGTACTTC. The encoded protein is CASSPRTAGAQETQYF.

This clonotype has only one observation. The chain combines TRBV6-1 with TRBJ2-7; a weak D match, TRBD2 (5 bases). The CDR3 length is 14 residues. Germline CDR1 MNHNS, CDR2 SASEGT. Trimming took off 9 bases at V and 4 bases at J, with 19 bases between the two ends. The CDR3, as DNA: TGTGCCAGTACCTCGCCGAGCGGAGCTTACGAGCAGTACTTC. The encoded protein is CASTSPSGAYEQYF.

CDR3 bases: TGTGCCAGCAGCAGGGTCTATAATTCACCCCTCCACTTT. Translated: CASSRVYNSPLHF. The chain couples TRBV28 to TRBJ1-6, with D tentatively TRBD1 (5 bases). CDR1 and CDR2 from the germline V gene are MDHEN and SYDVKM. V lost 6 bases, J lost 3 bases, and 6 bases lay in between. The CDR3 sequence is 13 residues long.

The chain joins TRBV6-1 to TRBJ2-2; TRBD2 agrees at 8 bases. Germline lookup yields CDR1 MNHNS and CDR2 SASEGT. The CDR3 totals 14 residues. V dropped 6 bases and J dropped 1; count of bases not matched to a gene: 1. The CDR3 DNA reads as TGTGCCAGCAGGGGGACTAGGAACACCGGGGAGCTGTTTTTT. It translates to CASRGTRNTGELFF.

This clonotype is classed as large. The gene calls are TRBV7-2 and TRBJ2-3; no clear D. Trimming shortened V by 1 base and J by 0 bases, and 8 bases separated the two germline ends. The CDR3 has 15 residues. The germline CDR1 and CDR2 sequences are SGHTA and FQGNSA. CDR3 in amino acids: CASSLEYLSTDTQYF. The CDR3 DNA follows: TGTGCCAGCAGCTTAGAGTACCTAAGCACAGATACGCAGTATTTT.

This chain connects TRBV28 to TRBJ1-1; a weak D match, TRBD1 (6 bases). CDR1 is MDHEN and CDR2 is SYDVKM in the germline V gene. Trimming took 2 bases from V and 1 from J, leaving 11 bases between them. The CDR3 is 15 residues long. CDR3 nucleotide sequence: TGTGCCAGCAGTTTACTGACAGGAGCGAACACTGAAGCTTTCTTT. It is translated as CASSLLTGANTEAFF.

J is TRBJ1-2 and V is TRBV25-1; possible D gene TRBD1, 6 bases. Trimming left V 7 bases short and J 5 bases short, with 20 bases between. The CDR3 length is 15 residues. Germline V gives CDR1 MGHDK, CDR2 SYGVNS. The DNA for the CDR3 is TGTGCCAGCAACCTAGCTCCCGGGACACAGTATGGCTACACCTTC. This codes for CASNLAPGTQYGYTF.

The chain couples TRBV19 to TRBJ1-1, with D perhaps TRBD1 (5 bases). This CDR3 is built from 14 residues. Germline CDR1 LNHDA, CDR2 SQIVND (reference sequence). The V and J ends lost 9 bases and 4 bases respectively, with 18 bases between them. The CDR3 is CASSRQGRSTEAFF. The CDR3 coding sequence is TGTGCCAGCTCCAGGCAGGGACGAAGCACTGAAGCTTTCTTT.

The gene calls are TRBV7-9 and TRBJ2-2, with TRBD1 identical over 8 bases. Germline V CDR1 and CDR2: SEHNR, FQNEAQ (reference sequence). J was trimmed by 0 bases and V by 5 bases; bases with no gene match: 26. The CDR3 contains 23 residues. This CDR3 is CASSHPRRSTGDPTWANTGELFF. CDR3 nucleotide sequence: TGTGCCAGCAGCCACCCCCGTCGCTCGACAGGGGACCCCACATGGGCGAACACCGGGGAGCTGTTTTTT.

The rearrangement uses TRBV5-4 and TRBJ2-3, with 10 bases identical to TRBD1. Germline V gene sequence: CDR1 SGHNT, CDR2 YYREEE (reference sequence). The V gene end was trimmed by 4 bases and the J gene end by 8 bases; junction bases not matched to a gene: 13. The CDR3 sequence is 16 residues long. This chain's CDR3 is CASSLALGQGSGTQYF. In nucleotides, the CDR3 is TGTGCCAGCAGCCTAGCGCTGGGACAGGGGTCAGGTACGCAGTATTTT.